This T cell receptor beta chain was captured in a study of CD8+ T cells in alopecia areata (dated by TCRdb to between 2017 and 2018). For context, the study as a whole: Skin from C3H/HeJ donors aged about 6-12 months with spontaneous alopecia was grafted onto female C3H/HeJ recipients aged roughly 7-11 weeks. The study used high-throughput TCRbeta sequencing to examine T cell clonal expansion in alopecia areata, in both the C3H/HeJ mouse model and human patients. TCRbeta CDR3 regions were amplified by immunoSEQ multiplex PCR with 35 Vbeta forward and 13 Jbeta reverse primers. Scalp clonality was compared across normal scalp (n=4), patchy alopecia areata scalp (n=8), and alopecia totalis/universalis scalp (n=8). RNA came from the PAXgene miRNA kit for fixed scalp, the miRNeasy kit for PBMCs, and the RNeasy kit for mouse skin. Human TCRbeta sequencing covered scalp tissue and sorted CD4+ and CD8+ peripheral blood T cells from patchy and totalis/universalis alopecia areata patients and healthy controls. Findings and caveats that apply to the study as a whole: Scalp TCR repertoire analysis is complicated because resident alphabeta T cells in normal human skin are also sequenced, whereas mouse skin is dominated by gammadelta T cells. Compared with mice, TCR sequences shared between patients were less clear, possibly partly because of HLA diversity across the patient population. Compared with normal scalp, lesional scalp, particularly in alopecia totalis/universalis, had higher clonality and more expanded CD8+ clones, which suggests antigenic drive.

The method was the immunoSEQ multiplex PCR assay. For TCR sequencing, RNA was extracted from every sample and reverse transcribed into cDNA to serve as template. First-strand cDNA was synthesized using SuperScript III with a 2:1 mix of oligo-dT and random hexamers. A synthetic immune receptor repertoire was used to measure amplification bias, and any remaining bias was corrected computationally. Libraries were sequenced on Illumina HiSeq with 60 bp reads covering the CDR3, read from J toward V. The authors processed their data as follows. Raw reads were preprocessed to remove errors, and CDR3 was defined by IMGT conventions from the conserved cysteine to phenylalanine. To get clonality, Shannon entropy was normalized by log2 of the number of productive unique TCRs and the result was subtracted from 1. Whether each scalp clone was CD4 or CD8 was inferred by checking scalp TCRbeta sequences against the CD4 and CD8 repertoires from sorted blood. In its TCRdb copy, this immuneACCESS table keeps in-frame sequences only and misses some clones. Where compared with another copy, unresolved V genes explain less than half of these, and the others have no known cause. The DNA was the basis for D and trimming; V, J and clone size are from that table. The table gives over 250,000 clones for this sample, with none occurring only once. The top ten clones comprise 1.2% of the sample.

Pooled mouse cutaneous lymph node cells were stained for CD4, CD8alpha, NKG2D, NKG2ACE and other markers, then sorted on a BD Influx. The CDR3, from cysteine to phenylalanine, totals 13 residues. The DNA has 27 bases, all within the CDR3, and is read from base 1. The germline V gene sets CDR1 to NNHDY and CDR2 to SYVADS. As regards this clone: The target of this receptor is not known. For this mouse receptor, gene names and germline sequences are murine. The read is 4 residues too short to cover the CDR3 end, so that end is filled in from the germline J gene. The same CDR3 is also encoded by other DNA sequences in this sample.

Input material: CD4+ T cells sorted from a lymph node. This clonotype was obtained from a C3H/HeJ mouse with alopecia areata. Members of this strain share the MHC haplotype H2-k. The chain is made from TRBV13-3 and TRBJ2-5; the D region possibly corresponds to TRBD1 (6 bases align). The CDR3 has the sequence CASSETGKDTQYF. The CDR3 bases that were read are TGTGCCAGCAGTGAAACAGGGAAAGAC.